Given below is one TCR beta chain in context. Its antigen is currently unknown. Trimming removed 2 bases at V and 0 bases at J, with 14 bases between. CDR3 length equals 16 residues. CDR1 KGHSH and CDR2 LQKENI come from the germline V gene. Only in-frame clones appear in the TCRdb table, and some are missing; sequencing was by immunoSEQ multiplex PCR. The table records 85,000 to 120,000 clones, around 85% of them present only once. This sample is part of a study of radiotherapy plus CTLA-4 blockade in lung cancer. Study-wide results and caveats: Reports state that early shifts in blood T cell clones, with interferon-beta, best predicted response. Expansion of tumor-derived TCR clones was observed in blood after radiotherapy plus ipilimumab.

Specimen: peripheral blood, collected from a patient treated with radiotherapy plus ipilimumab. The TCR was taken from a human donor with non-small cell lung cancer that progressed on radiotherapy plus ipilimumab. Some clones in this sample may be carry-over from other donors' samples. The chain is built from TRBV18 and TRBJ2-7; D is perhaps TRBD1 or TRBD2 (6 bases each). CDR3 sequence (DNA): TGTGCCAGCTCACCAGGAGGGGGAAGTCCCTCCTACGAGCAGTACTTC. Protein sequence: CASSPGGGSPSYEQYF.